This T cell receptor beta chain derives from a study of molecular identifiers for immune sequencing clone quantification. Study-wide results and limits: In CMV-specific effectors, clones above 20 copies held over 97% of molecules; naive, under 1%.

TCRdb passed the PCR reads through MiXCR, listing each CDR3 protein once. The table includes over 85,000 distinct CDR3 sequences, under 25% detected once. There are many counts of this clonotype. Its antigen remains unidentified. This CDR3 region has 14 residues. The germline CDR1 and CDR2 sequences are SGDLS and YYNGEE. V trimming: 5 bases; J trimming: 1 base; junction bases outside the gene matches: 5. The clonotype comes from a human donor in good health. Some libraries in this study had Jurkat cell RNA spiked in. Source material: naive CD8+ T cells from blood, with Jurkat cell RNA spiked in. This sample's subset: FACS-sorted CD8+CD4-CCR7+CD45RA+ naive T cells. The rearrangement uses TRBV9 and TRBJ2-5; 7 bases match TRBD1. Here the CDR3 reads CASSKTGLQETQYF. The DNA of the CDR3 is TGTGCCAGCAGTAAGACAGGGCTCCAAGAGACCCAGTACTTC. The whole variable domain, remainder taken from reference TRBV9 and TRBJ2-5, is DSGVTQTPKHLITATGQRVTLRCSPRSGDLSVYWYQQSLDQGLQFLIQYYNGEERAKGNILERFSAQQFPDLHSELNLSSLELGDSALYFCASSKTGLQETQYFGPGTRLLVL.